A single sample gave rise to the 19 T cell receptor beta chains below, sequenced in a study of cytotoxic CD8 clonotypes in ibrutinib-treated CLL. Some clones are missing from TCRdb's copy, which holds only in-frame ones; the method was immunoSEQ multiplex PCR. Here the sample spans some 350,000 clones, over 60% being singletons. The material was PBMCs, obtained after 36 months of ibrutinib treatment. The receptors were gathered from a human donor with chronic lymphocytic leukemia.

V is TRBV10-2 and J is TRBJ1-3, with D perhaps TRBD1 (6 bases). CDR3 length equals 14 residues. The germline V gene encodes CDR1 WSHSY and CDR2 SAAADI. V was clipped by 7 bases and J by 4 bases, with 14 bases between them. This chain's CDR3 is CASTGAAKGNTIYF. In DNA, the CDR3 is TGCGCCAGCACGGGGGCCGCGAAGGGAAACACCATATATTTT.

V and J are TRBV7-9 and TRBJ1-4; TRBD1 aligns across 11 bases. There are 17 residues in the CDR3. V trimming: 4 bases; J trimming: 1 base; junction bases outside the gene matches: 5. Looked up from germline, CDR1 is SEHNR and CDR2 is FQNEAQ (reference sequence). CDR3 DNA sequence: TGTGCCAGCAGCTCCGGGACAGGGGGAGTAACTAATGAAAAACTGTTTTTT. Translation: CASSSGTGGVTNEKLFF.

The chain couples TRBV5-6 to TRBJ1-5; no reliable D call. The CDR3 runs to 14 residues. CDR1 is SGHDT, CDR2 YYEEEE, per germline. Trimming pared 2 bases from V and 1 base from J, leaving 7 bases between. CDR3 residues: CASSFYVSNQPQHF. In DNA form, the CDR3 reads TGTGCCAGCAGCTTTTATGTCAGCAATCAGCCCCAGCATTTT.

This chain joins TRBV29-1 and TRBJ1-1; tentatively, D is TRBD1 (6 bases). The CDR3 totals 12 residues. Germline CDR1 and CDR2: SQVTM and ANQGSEA. Between the trimmed V and J ends, which lost 7 bases and 4 bases, there was a span of 13 bases. The CDR3 spells CSGSGGATEAFF. The CDR3 coding sequence is TGCAGCGGGAGCGGGGGGGCCACTGAAGCTTTCTTT.

J is TRBJ2-1 and V is TRBV13; possible D gene TRBD2, 5 bases. Trimming took off 5 bases at V and 1 base at J, with 9 bases between the two ends. Germline V gene data show CDR1 as PRHDT and CDR2 as FYEKMQ (reference sequence). CDR3 size: 14 residues. DNA for the CDR3: TGTGCCAGCAGCGCCTGGGAGTCCTACAATGAGCAGTTCTTC. It encodes CASSAWESYNEQFF.

The chain links TRBV4-2 to TRBJ1-6; D is ambiguous. The CDR3 covers 17 residues. V was cut by 3 bases and J by 6 bases, with 18 bases left in between. Germline assignment: CDR1 LGHNA and CDR2 YNFKEQ. The DNA of the CDR3 is TGTGCCAGCAGCCATCCCCGGACTGGGGTCTTTAATTCACCCCTCCACTTT. Translated: CASSHPRTGVFNSPLHF.

The chain couples TRBV7-9 to TRBJ2-7; 9 positions match TRBD1. Per germline, CDR1 SEHNR and CDR2 FQNEAQ (reference sequence). The CDR3 is 15 residues long. Losses at the gene ends were 6 bases for V and 1 base for J; bases not matched to a gene: 7. The CDR3 is CASRITGTGSYEQYF. The CDR3 DNA sequence: TGTGCCAGCAGGATCACCGGGACAGGGTCCTACGAGCAGTACTTC.

The rearrangement uses TRBV28 and TRBJ2-7, with no clear D. CDR1 and CDR2 (germline): MDHEN, SYDVKM. Trimming took off 5 bases at V and 2 bases at J, with 13 bases between the two ends. This CDR3 has 14 amino acids. CDR3 protein: CASSRGVYAYEQYF. CDR3 DNA: TGTGCCAGCAGTCGCGGTGTATACGCCTACGAGCAGTACTTC.

The chain recombines TRBV7-8 with TRBJ1-5; D is undetermined. Germline V CDR1 and CDR2: SGHVS, FQNEAQ. Trimming removed 5 bases at V and 4 bases at J, with 21 bases between. CDR3 length: 17 residues. In nucleotides, the CDR3 is TGTGCCAGCAGCCCTGTAGGAGGGTCCTTTGGGAATCAGCCCCAGCATTTT. Translated: CASSPVGGSFGNQPQHF.

This clone was found a few times. This chain joins TRBV5-1 and TRBJ2-3, with 8 positions matching TRBD2. V dropped 4 bases and J dropped 1; count of bases not matched to a gene: 2. The germline V gene has CDR1 SGHRS and CDR2 YFSETQ. The CDR3 length is 14 residues. Written as DNA, the CDR3 is TGCGCCAGCAGCAAACTAGCGGGCACAGATACGCAGTATTTT. Its protein product is CASSKLAGTDTQYF.

The chain joins TRBV9 to TRBJ2-2, with unresolved D. CDR1 and CDR2 from the germline V gene are SGDLS and YYNGEE. V dropped 0 bases and J dropped 5 bases, with 11 bases sitting between them. This CDR3 comprises 15 residues. DNA for the CDR3: TGTGCCAGCAGCGTAGAAGACATTAAAACCGGGGAGCTGTTTTTT. Translating it yields CASSVEDIKTGELFF.

V gene TRBV27 combines with J gene TRBJ2-7; possibly TRBD1 for D (5 bases). The V end lost 2 bases, the J end lost 3 bases, and 17 bases lay between the germline ends. Germline lookup yields CDR1 MNHEY and CDR2 SMNVEV (reference sequence). This CDR3 is built from 16 residues. The CDR3 loop is CASSLIGQGRVYEQYF. The CDR3 coding sequence is TGTGCCAGCAGTTTAATTGGGCAGGGAAGGGTCTACGAGCAGTACTTC.

The gene calls are TRBV6-5 and TRBJ2-5; D is ambiguous. The CDR3 runs to 13 residues. CDR1 and CDR2 from the germline V gene are MNHEY and SVGAGI. The V gene lost 0 bases and the J gene lost 2 bases, with 4 bases spanning the gap. The CDR3 DNA follows: TGTGCCAGCAGTTACTCAGTTCAAGAGACCCAGTACTTC. This encodes CASSYSVQETQYF.

This sequence joins TRBV13 and TRBJ2-7; TRBD1 aligns across 7 bases. Germline assignment: CDR1 PRHDT and CDR2 FYEKMQ (reference sequence). The CDR3 spans 18 residues. V lost 1 base to trimming and J lost 4 bases; unmatched junction nucleotides: 16. CDR3 loop: CASSLAAIGRTGGYEQYF. For the CDR3, the DNA is TGTGCCAGCAGCTTAGCAGCGATAGGGCGGACAGGTGGTTACGAGCAGTACTTC.

V and J are TRBV25-1 and TRBJ2-3; D call uncertain. Per the germline V gene, CDR1 is MGHDK and CDR2 is SYGVNS. The CDR3 extends over 15 amino acids. Trimming left V 2 bases short and J 2 bases short, with 11 bases between. The CDR3 reads CASSESFGVTDTQYF. The CDR3 bases are TGTGCCAGCAGTGAAAGCTTTGGGGTCACAGATACGCAGTATTTT.

The V gene is TRBV4-3, the J gene TRBJ2-6; D is undetermined. The CDR3 runs 15 residues. The V gene lost 0 bases and the J gene lost 2 bases, with 5 bases spanning the gap. Germline V gene sequence: CDR1 LGHNA, CDR2 YSLEER. The CDR3 protein is CASSQETPGANVLTF. CDR3 DNA sequence: TGCGCCAGCAGCCAAGAAACCCCTGGGGCCAACGTCCTGACTTTC.

The table lists this clone with a few counts. The chain is built from TRBV27 and TRBJ2-1; D is unclear. The CDR3 sequence is 12 residues long. Between the trimmed V and J ends, which lost 6 bases and 10 bases, there was a span of 13 bases. The V gene's germline CDR1 is MNHEY and CDR2 SMNVEV (reference sequence). The CDR3 DNA sequence: TGTGCCAGCAGAACTATTGTGCGGGAGCAGTTCTTC. It translates to CASRTIVREQFF.

This chain links TRBV15 with TRBJ2-7, with TRBD2 matching over 13 bases. From germline, CDR1 is LNHNV and CDR2 YYDKDF (reference sequence). The CDR3 extends over 18 amino acids. The V gene end was trimmed by 0 bases and the J gene end by 3 bases; junction bases not matched to a gene: 8. CDR3 protein: CATSRERRLAGGVYEQYF. The CDR3 bases are TGTGCCACCAGCAGAGAGAGAAGACTAGCGGGAGGCGTCTACGAGCAGTACTTC.

This chain uses TRBV29-1 with TRBJ2-1; 7 bases are shared with TRBD1. V was clipped by 6 bases and J by 5 bases; unmatched bases: 10. There are 14 residues in the CDR3. Germline-derived CDR1 and CDR2 are SQVTM and ANQGSEA. The CDR3 DNA reads TGCAGCGTGGAGACAGGGCCTATAAACAATGAGCAGTTCTTC. Translated: CSVETGPINNEQFF.